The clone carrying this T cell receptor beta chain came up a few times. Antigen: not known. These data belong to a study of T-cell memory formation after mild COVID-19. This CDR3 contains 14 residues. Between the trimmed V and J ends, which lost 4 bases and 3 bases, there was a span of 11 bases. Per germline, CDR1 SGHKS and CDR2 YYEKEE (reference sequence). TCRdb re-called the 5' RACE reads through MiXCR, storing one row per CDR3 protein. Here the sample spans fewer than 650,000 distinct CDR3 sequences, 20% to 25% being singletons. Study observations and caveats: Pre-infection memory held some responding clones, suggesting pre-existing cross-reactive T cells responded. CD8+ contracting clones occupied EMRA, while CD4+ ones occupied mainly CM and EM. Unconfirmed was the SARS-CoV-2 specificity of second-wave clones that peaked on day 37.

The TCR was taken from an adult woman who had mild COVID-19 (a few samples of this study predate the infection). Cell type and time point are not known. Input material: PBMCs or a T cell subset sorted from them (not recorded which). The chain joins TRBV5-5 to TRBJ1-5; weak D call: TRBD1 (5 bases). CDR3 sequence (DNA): TGTGCCAGCAGCCTATGGGGCAACAATCAGCCCCAGCATTTT. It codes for CASSLWGNNQPQHF.